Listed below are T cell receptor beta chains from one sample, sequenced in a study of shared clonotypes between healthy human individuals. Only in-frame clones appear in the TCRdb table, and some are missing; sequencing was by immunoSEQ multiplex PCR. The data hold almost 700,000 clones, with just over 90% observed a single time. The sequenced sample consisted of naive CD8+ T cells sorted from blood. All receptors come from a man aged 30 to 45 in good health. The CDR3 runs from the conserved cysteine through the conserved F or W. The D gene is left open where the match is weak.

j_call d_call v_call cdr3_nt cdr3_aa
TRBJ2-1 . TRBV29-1 TGCAGCGCGGGAATTGTGGGGACCAATGAGCAGTTCTTC CSAGIVGTNEQFF
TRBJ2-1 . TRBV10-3 TGTGCCATCAGTGATCTCCGGGAGGGGACAGGATTGATGTACAATGAGCAGTTCTTC CAISDLREGTGLMYNEQFF
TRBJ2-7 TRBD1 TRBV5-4 TGTGCCAGCAGCCTGGGACAGGGGTCCTACGAGCAGTACTTC CASSLGQGSYEQYF
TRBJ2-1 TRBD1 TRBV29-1 TGCAGCGTTGAAGCCGGGGGGACAGGGGGTTACTCCTACAATGAGCAGTTCTTC CSVEAGGTGGYSYNEQFF
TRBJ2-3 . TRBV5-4 TGTGCCAGCAGTCCGGACACGCGCACAGATACGCAGTATTTT CASSPDTRTDTQYF
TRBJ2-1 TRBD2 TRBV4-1 TGCGCCAGCAGCCAAGTGGGCCGGCTAGCGGGAGTCTCCTACAATGAGCAGTTCTTC CASSQVGRLAGVSYNEQFF
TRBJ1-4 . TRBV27 TGTGCCAGCAGGACCGGTGAAAAACTGTTTTTT CASRTGEKLFF
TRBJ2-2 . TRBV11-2 TGTGCCAGCAGCTTGAGGGGAGTGGCGGACATCACCGGGGAGCTGTTTTTT CASSLRGVADITGELFF
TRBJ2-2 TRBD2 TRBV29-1 TGCAGCGCCCTACCGGGGGGGGGCCCGAACACCGGGGAGCTGTTTTTT CSALPGGGPNTGELFF
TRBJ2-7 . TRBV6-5 TGTGCCAGCGGACCGGGAACCTCCTACGAGCAGTACTTC CASGPGTSYEQYF
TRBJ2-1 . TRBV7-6 TGTGCCAGCAGCCTTAGCGCGAGTAGCCTAAGCTCCTACAATGAGCAGTTCTTC CASSLSASSLSSYNEQFF
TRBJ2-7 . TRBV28 TGTGCCAGCAGCACTATCATTCCGTCGCGAGCCTACGAGCAGTACTTC CASSTIIPSRAYEQYF
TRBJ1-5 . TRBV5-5 TGTGCCAGCAGCCAAAATATGGACAGTCCTTATCAGCCCCAGCATTTT CASSQNMDSPYQPQHF
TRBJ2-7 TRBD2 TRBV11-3 TGTGCCAGCAGCTTATCGGGACTAGAATTCGCCGAGCAGTACTTC CASSLSGLEFAEQYF
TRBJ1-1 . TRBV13 TGTGCCAGCAGCCCACTAAAAGGCCCAGCGTTGAACACTGAAGCTTTCTTT CASSPLKGPALNTEAFF
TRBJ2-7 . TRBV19 TGTGCCAGTAGTATGGCGAGCGAGCAGTACTTC CASSMASEQYF
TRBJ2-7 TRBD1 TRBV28 TGTGCCAGCCGGGACAGGGCCTACGAGCAGTACTTC CASRDRAYEQYF
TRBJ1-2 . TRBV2 TGTGCCAGCGGGGGGAAGGTGGGCTATGGCTACACCTTC CASGGKVGYGYTF
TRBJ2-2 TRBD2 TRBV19 TGTGCCAGTAGTATATCCGGGACTATTCACACCGGGGAGCTGTTTTTT CASSISGTIHTGELFF
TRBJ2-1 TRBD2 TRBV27 TGTGCCAGCAGTCCCTTCCCTAGCGGGAGATACAATGAGCAGTTCTTC CASSPFPSGRYNEQFF
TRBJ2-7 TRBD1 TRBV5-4 TGTGCCAGCAGCTTGGTGGACAGGGGGATTGATGAGCAGTACTTC CASSLVDRGIDEQYF
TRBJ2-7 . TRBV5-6 TGTGCCAGCAGTTCGGACGGTGTTGGGGTCTACGAGCAGTACTTC CASSSDGVGVYEQYF
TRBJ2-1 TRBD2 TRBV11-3 TGTGCCAGCAGCTCCGCTACTAGCGGGAGGGCCGAAAGTGAGCAGTTCTTC CASSSATSGRAESEQFF
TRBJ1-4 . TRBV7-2 TGTGCCAGCAGCCGCACGGCGGCCGCTAATGAAAAACTGTTTTTT CASSRTAAANEKLFF
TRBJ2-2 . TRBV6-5 TGTGCCAGCAGTTACTGGGCTTCTGGTACCGGGGAGCTGTTTTTT CASSYWASGTGELFF
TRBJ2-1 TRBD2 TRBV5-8 TGTGCCAGCAGAACTGGCCGCTTCCGACTAGCGGGACCCAATGAGCAGTTCTTC CASRTGRFRLAGPNEQFF
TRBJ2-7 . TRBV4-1 TGCGCCAGCAGCCACAGTAGCCCCTACGAGCAGTACTTC CASSHSSPYEQYF
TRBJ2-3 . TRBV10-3 TGTGCCATCATAAGGGACGGCACAGATACGCAGTATTTT CAIIRDGTDTQYF
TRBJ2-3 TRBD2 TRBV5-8 TGTGCCAGCAGCTTGGAAGTAGCGGGAGCGGATACGCAGTATTTT CASSLEVAGADTQYF